The present T cell receptor beta chain was sequenced within a study of T cell responses to AZD1222 COVID-19 vaccine. Regarding the study as a whole: Possibly, clonal diversity was underestimated; donors were largely white British and included more females.

On this clone: Its antigen is not identified.

TCRdb's table, derived via immunoSEQ multiplex PCR, lists solely in-frame clones and lacks some. The profile shows about 45,000 clones, just under 80% of them singletons. From germline, CDR1 is SGHVS and CDR2 FQNEAQ. After removal of 5 bases from V and 6 bases from J, the junction contained 9 bases not matched to a gene. There are 15 residues in the CDR3. The specimen comprised peripheral blood, sampled 28 days after the second dose of the MenACWY control vaccine. This chain links TRBV7-8 with TRBJ2-1; 8 nucleotides agree with TRBD2. This TCR was sampled from an adult who received the MenACWY meningococcal vaccine as a control. The CDR3 region is CASSPRSGSVNEQFF. Written as DNA, the CDR3 is TGTGCCAGCAGCCCACGGAGCGGGAGTGTCAATGAGCAGTTCTTC. Full variable domain (rest looked up from reference TRBV7-8 and TRBJ2-1): GAGVSQSPRYKVAKRGQDVALRCDPISGHVSLFWYQQALGQGPEFLTYFQNEAQLDKSGLPSDRFFAERPEGSVSTLKIQRTQQEDSAVYLCASSPRSGSVNEQFFGPGTRLTVL.